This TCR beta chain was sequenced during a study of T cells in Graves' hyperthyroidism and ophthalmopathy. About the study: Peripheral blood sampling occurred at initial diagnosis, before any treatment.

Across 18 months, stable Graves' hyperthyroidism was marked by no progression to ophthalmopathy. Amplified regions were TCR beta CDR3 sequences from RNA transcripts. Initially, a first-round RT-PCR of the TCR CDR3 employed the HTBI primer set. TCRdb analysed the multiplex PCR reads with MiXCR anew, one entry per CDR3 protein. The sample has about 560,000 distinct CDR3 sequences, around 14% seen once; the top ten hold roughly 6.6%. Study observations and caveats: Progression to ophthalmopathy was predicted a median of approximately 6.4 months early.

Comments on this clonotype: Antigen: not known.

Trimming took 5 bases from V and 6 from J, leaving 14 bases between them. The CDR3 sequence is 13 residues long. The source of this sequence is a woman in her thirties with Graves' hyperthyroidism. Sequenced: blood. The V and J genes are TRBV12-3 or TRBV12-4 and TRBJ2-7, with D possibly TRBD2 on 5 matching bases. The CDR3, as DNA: TGTGCCAGCAGTCTCCTCGTGAGGGCCGAGCAGTACTTC. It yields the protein CASSLLVRAEQYF.